This T cell receptor beta chain originates from a study of cytomegalovirus exposure and HLA in healthy donors. Overall study: Tens of millions of unique TCRs from HLA-typed donors made up an early data release. Study conclusions and caveats: Some highly shared sequence variants likely arose as a pipeline artifact.

Each donor's status was that of a healthy bone marrow donor. As regards this clone: What it binds is not known.

Both 60 Vbeta primers and 13 Jbeta primers went into the PCR. Profiling relied on immunoSEQ multiplex PCR, and the TCRdb table lists in-frame clones only, not all of them. Of about 160,000 clones in the sample, about 80% were seen once. The germline V and J ends were trimmed by 2 bases and 1 base, with 8 bases remaining between them. CDR1 SGHNT and CDR2 YENEEA come from the germline V gene. The CDR3 sequence is 14 residues long. This receptor was obtained from a man aged 30 to 45 in good health and CMV-seronegative. Sequencing input: PBMCs. The chain combines TRBV11-3 with TRBJ1-1; weak D call: TRBD1 (6 bases). Here the CDR3 DNA reads TGTGCCAGCAGCTTAACAGGGAAGAACACTGAAGCTTTCTTT. It yields the protein CASSLTGKNTEAFF.